This section outlines one T cell receptor beta chain sequence together with its context. Antigen specificity is unknown. The germline V gene has CDR1 SGDLS and CDR2 YYNGEE. Between the trimmed V and J ends, which lost 0 bases and 3 bases, there was a span of 10 bases. The CDR3 is made up of 15 amino acids. Findings and limits, study-wide: Tumor memory CD4+ T cell TCR gene usage was found to cluster with blood and lymph node memory CD4+ cells and with lymph node naive CD4+ cells. Tumor Tregs overlapped most with tumor, then blood, naive CD4+ cells.

After constant-region reverse-primer amplification, full-length variable regions underwent semi-nested PCR with Nested Universal Primer A. TCRdb processed the 5' RACE reads anew with MiXCR; each CDR3 protein has one entry. This table holds 4,900 or so distinct CDR3 sequences, 72% found once. Treg sorting used a CD4+CD25+CD127-/low gate. The sequence was collected from a female donor with breast cancer. What was sequenced was Tregs sorted from blood. The chain links TRBV9 to TRBJ2-1, with D tentatively TRBD1 or TRBD2 (7 bases each). Here the CDR3 reads CASSVAGGVYNEQFF. The CDR3 DNA reads as TGTGCCAGCAGCGTAGCAGGGGGGGTCTACAATGAGCAGTTCTTC.